Listed below are T cell receptor beta chains from one sample, sequenced in a study of shared clonotypes between healthy human individuals. The assay was immunoSEQ multiplex PCR, and TCRdb's table has in-frame clones only and misses some. The sample yields about 2.4 million clones, over 85% seen once. The sample taken for sequencing was naive CD4+ T cells from PBMCs. These receptors came from a man aged 18 to 29 in good health. Some clones in this sample may be carry-over from other donors' samples. The conserved cysteine and the conserved F or W are not part of the CDR3 here. Fields, in order: J gene, V gene, CDR3 protein.

TRBJ2-1	TRBV5-1	ASSLGLYNEQF
TRBJ2-2	TRBV6-1	ATLRYGGELF
TRBJ2-3	TRBV28	ASSSPGADLADTQY
TRBJ1-3	TRBV9	ASSRRRDTIY
.	TRBV5-1	ASSLAGGAAYEQY
TRBJ1-1	TRBV19	ASSILGANRDSEAF
TRBJ2-7	TRBV6-5	ASSYSSAVSSYEQY
TRBJ2-7	TRBV28	ASSPGWGQQY
TRBJ2-2	TRBV5-6	ASSSGTTNTGELF
TRBJ2-3	TRBV5-4	ASTPARRNPTDTQY
TRBJ1-4	TRBV7-8	ASSSGRIGQFEKLF
TRBJ2-1	TRBV18	ASSLYIPQAGNNEQF
TRBJ2-5	TRBV7-3	ASSLGPQETQY
TRBJ1-4	TRBV5-8	ASSSWTGGNEKLF
TRBJ2-3	TRBV6-6	ASSYSGSGEPPQY
TRBJ2-3	TRBV30	AWSVLAGEDTQY
TRBJ1-1	TRBV7-9	ASSLINTEAF
TRBJ1-4	TRBV28	ASSNDRAGLF
TRBJ1-4	TRBV7-9	ASSLSVYEEKLF
TRBJ2-7	TRBV30	AWMGVNPYEQY
TRBJ1-6	TRBV30	AWSGAAAYNSPLH
TRBJ2-3	TRBV18	ASSPRPGQGAYDTQY
TRBJ2-5	TRBV28	ASREGGGQETQY
TRBJ2-6	TRBV6-5	ASNKGRAGANVLT
TRBJ2-5	TRBV2	ASKRAAETQY
TRBJ2-5	TRBV2	ASSRDALETQY
TRBJ1-3	TRBV9	ASSTRPIPPGNTIY
TRBJ2-3	TRBV9	ASSGSGRGTDTQY
TRBJ1-2	TRBV19	ASNTGRSSNYGYT
.	TRBV28	ASSPRTLHEQY
TRBJ1-1	TRBV2	ASSDQGSGEAF
TRBJ1-1	TRBV2	ASSALGQTSTEAF
TRBJ1-1	TRBV5-1	ASSSSGMGTEAF